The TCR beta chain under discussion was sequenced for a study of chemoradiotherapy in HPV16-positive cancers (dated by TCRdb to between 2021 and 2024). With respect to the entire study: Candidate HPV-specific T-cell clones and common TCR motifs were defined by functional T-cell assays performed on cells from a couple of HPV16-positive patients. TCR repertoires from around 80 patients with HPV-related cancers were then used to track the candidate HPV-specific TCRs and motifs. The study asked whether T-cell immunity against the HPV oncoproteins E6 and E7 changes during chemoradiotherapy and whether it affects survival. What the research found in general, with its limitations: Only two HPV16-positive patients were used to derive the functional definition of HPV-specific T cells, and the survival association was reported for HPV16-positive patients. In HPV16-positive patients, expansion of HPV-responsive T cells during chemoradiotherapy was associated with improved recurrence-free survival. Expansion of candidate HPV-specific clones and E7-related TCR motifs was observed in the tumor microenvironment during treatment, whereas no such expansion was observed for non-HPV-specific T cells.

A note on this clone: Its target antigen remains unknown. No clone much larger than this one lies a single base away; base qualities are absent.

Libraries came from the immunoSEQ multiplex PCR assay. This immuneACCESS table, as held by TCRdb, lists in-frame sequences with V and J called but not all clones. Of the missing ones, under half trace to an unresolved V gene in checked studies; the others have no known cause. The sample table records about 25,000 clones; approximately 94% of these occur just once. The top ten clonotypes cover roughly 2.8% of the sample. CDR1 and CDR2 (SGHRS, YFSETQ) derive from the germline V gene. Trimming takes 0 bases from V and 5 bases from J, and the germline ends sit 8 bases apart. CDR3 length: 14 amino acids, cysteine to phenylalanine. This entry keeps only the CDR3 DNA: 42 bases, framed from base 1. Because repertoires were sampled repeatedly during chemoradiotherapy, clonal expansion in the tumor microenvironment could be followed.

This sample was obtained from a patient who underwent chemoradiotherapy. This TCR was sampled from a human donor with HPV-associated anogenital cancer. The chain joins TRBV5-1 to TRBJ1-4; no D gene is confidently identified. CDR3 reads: CASSLGVLNEKLFF. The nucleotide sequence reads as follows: TGCGCCAGCAGCTTGGGGGTCTTAAATGAAAAACTGTTTTTT.